Listed here are 23 T cell receptor beta chains from one sample, sequenced in a study of OX40 agonist ivuxolimab in advanced cancers. Only in-frame clones appear in the TCRdb table, and some are missing; sequencing was by immunoSEQ multiplex PCR. Of around 26,000 clones listed, approximately 81% are singletons. Sequencing used CD4+ or CD8+ T cells sorted from blood, obtained in a trial of the OX40 agonist ivuxolimab. The receptors derive from an adult with an advanced solid tumor such as melanoma, head and neck, liver or kidney cancer.

This clone was detected once. The chain recombines TRBV27 with TRBJ1-1, with D perhaps matching TRBD1 (5 bases). The CDR3 length is 16 residues. Trimming stripped 3 bases from V and 1 base from J, with 15 bases between. The germline V gene has CDR1 MNHEY and CDR2 SMNVEV (reference sequence). The CDR3 DNA follows: TGTGCCAGCAGTTTTATCGGGGGGACTTGGAACACTGAAGCTTTCTTT. Translated, it gives CASSFIGGTWNTEAFF.

In its sample, this clone was seen once. The rearrangement links TRBV7-9 to TRBJ1-2; 7 nucleotides agree with TRBD1. CDR3 length: 18 residues. The V gene end was trimmed by 8 bases and the J gene end by 4 bases; junction bases not matched to a gene: 22. The germline V gene encodes CDR1 SEHNR and CDR2 FQNEAQ (reference sequence). CDR3 nucleotide sequence: TGTGCCAGCCCCCATGGCGAGACAGGGAACGACGGAGTCTATGGCTACACCTTC. Translating gives CASPHGETGNDGVYGYTF.

The chain carries TRBV19 and TRBJ2-5, with D hard to call. The ends were cut back, 1 base at V and 5 bases at J, with 11 bases in the middle. This CDR3 region has 14 residues. CDR1 and CDR2 (germline): LNHDA, SQIVND (reference sequence). Here the CDR3 DNA reads TGTGCCAGTAGTATAGTTGGGTCGTGGGAGACCCAGTACTTC. It translates to CASSIVGSWETQYF.

This clone was detected only once. J is TRBJ2-5 and V is TRBV25-1; D is unresolved. The CDR3 loop spans 12 amino acids. Germline V gives CDR1 MGHDK, CDR2 SYGVNS. V shed 5 bases and J shed 4 bases, with 8 bases lying between them. For the CDR3, the DNA is TGTGCCAGCAGTTTAGGCCGAGAGACCCAGTACTTC. Translating it yields CASSLGRETQYF.

The chain links TRBV25-1 to TRBJ1-5, with TRBD1 identical over 8 bases. V lost 5 bases to trimming and J lost 4 bases; unmatched junction nucleotides: 4. CDR1 and CDR2 from the germline V gene are MGHDK and SYGVNS. CDR3 length: 14 residues. This CDR3 reads CASSSDRGNQPQHF. The DNA for the CDR3 is TGTGCCAGCAGTAGCGACAGGGGAAATCAGCCCCAGCATTTT.

In its sample, this clone was seen once. The chain recombines TRBV28 with TRBJ2-7; TRBD1 might be the D (6 bases). The CDR3 sequence is 13 residues long. Trimming left V 5 bases short and J 1 base short, with 9 bases between. Germline lookup yields CDR1 MDHEN and CDR2 SYDVKM. This CDR3 reads CASSTGTSYEQYF. In nucleotides, the CDR3 is TGTGCCAGCAGTACCGGGACATCCTACGAGCAGTACTTC.

By share of the sample, this clone is large. J is TRBJ2-3 and V is TRBV29-1, with 7 bases that match TRBD2. V trimming: 3 bases; J trimming: 1 base; junction bases outside the gene matches: 4. This CDR3 is built from 14 residues. Germline CDR1 and CDR2: SQVTM and ANQGSEA. CDR3 in amino acids: CSVEGGVGTDTQYF. Here the CDR3 DNA reads TGCAGCGTTGAGGGGGGGGTCGGCACAGATACGCAGTATTTT.

The chain is built from TRBV27 and TRBJ2-4; weak D call: TRBD2 (6 bases). V was cut by 0 bases and J by 7 bases, with 7 bases left in between. CDR1 and CDR2 from the germline V gene are MNHEY and SMNVEV (reference sequence). CDR3 size: 13 residues. The CDR3 is CASSLSRGNIQYF. The CDR3 DNA is TGTGCCAGCAGTTTATCACGGGGGAACATTCAGTACTTC.

The chain links TRBV29-1 to TRBJ2-7, with a possible D match to TRBD1 (5 bases). The germline CDR1 and CDR2 sequences are SQVTM and ANQGSEA. V shed 3 bases and J shed 7 bases, with 19 bases lying between them. The CDR3 is 14 residues long. This CDR3 is CSVDFPQEPLEQYF. As DNA, the CDR3 is TGCAGCGTTGATTTCCCACAGGAACCTTTAGAGCAGTACTTC.

This sequence joins TRBV28 and TRBJ2-1; TRBD2 agrees at 12 bases. Germline V gives CDR1 MDHEN, CDR2 SYDVKM. Unmatched junction bases numbered 12, after V lost 6 bases and J lost 9 bases. The CDR3 is 16 amino acids. The CDR3 bases are TGTGCCAGCAGCCGAGGACTAGCGGGATCGACGGTTGAGCAGTTCTTC. This sequence encodes CASSRGLAGSTVEQFF.

In this sample, this clone turned up once. The same CDR3 also results from other DNA sequences found in this sample. This rearrangement joins TRBV30 to TRBJ1-3, with no clear D. Germline lookup yields CDR1 GTSNPN and CDR2 SVGIG (reference sequence). V was shortened by 4 bases and J by 4 bases, with 17 bases between the two germline ends. The CDR3 has 15 amino acids. CDR3 amino acids: CAWITGSFPGNTIYF. CDR3 coding DNA: TGTGCCTGGATAACCGGATCTTTCCCGGGAAACACCATATATTTT.

The V gene is TRBV19, the J gene TRBJ1-2, with a tentative D call TRBD1 (5 bases). The length of the CDR3 is 13 residues. Per the germline V gene, CDR1 is LNHDA and CDR2 is SQIVND (reference sequence). Between the trimmed V and J ends, which lost 9 bases and 5 bases, there was a span of 16 bases. Here the CDR3 DNA reads TGTGCCAGCACACCCGACAGTTTTTATGGCTACACCTTC. It encodes CASTPDSFYGYTF.

The chain joins TRBV27 to TRBJ2-3, with 9 bases matching TRBD2. The CDR3 contains 15 residues. V lost 3 bases, J lost 6 bases, and 7 bases stayed unmatched. Germline CDR1 MNHEY, CDR2 SMNVEV (reference sequence). Written as DNA, the CDR3 is TGTGCCAGCAGTTTTGGGGCGGGAGGGGGGGATACGCAGTATTTT. Its protein is CASSFGAGGGDTQYF.

This chain connects TRBV9 to TRBJ2-2, with 9 positions matching TRBD1. Germline values: CDR1 SGDLS, CDR2 YYNGEE. Trimming cost V 0 bases and J 1 base; bases outside gene matches: 4. CDR3 size: 17 residues. The CDR3 region is CASSVAWDRVNTGELFF. As DNA, the CDR3 is TGTGCCAGCAGCGTAGCCTGGGACAGGGTGAACACCGGGGAGCTGTTTTTT.

V gene TRBV5-6 combines with J gene TRBJ2-3; TRBD1 matches at 8 bases. The CDR3 loop spans 16 amino acids. CDR1 and CDR2 (germline): SGHDT, YYEEEE. The junction had 10 bases not matched to a gene; V was cut back by 2 bases and J by 5 bases. The CDR3 DNA reads as TGTGCCAGCAGCTTCGTCGGCAGGGGGCTGATAGATACGCAGTATTTT. Translation: CASSFVGRGLIDTQYF.

V gene TRBV15 combines with J gene TRBJ1-6, with D possibly TRBD1 on 6 matching bases. V was pared by 0 bases and J by 7 bases, with 16 bases between. This CDR3 has 17 amino acids. Germline V gene data show CDR1 as LNHNV and CDR2 as YYDKDF (reference sequence). CDR3 loop: CATSRDLLDSSNSPLHF. CDR3 nucleotide sequence: TGTGCCACCAGCAGAGACCTATTGGACAGTTCAAATTCACCCCTCCACTTT.

The chain couples TRBV30 to TRBJ1-1; D not resolved. This CDR3 spans 11 amino acids. The germline CDR1 and CDR2 sequences are GTSNPN and SVGIG (reference sequence). Between the trimmed V and J ends, which lost 5 bases and 4 bases, there was a span of 8 bases. The CDR3 loop reads CAWPNSTEAFF. The DNA of the CDR3 is TGTGCCTGGCCTAACAGCACTGAAGCTTTCTTT.

This chain uses TRBV27 with TRBJ2-7; a weak D match, TRBD2 (7 bases). This CDR3 is 14 amino acids long. V dropped 3 bases and J dropped 6 bases, with 15 bases sitting between them. Germline assignment: CDR1 MNHEY and CDR2 SMNVEV (reference sequence). The CDR3 is CASSFVGGGGEQYF. DNA of the CDR3: TGTGCCAGCAGTTTTGTGGGGGGAGGGGGCGAGCAGTACTTC.

The chain links TRBV6-6 to TRBJ2-7; 11 nucleotides align to TRBD2. Trimming took 6 bases from V and 0 from J; bases not matched to a gene: 7. CDR3 size: 16 residues. The germline V gene encodes CDR1 MNHNY and CDR2 SVGAGI (reference sequence). CDR3 nucleotide sequence: TGTGCCAGCAGACTGACGACTAGCGGGGTCTCCTACGAGCAGTACTTC. It yields the protein CASRLTTSGVSYEQYF.

The chain employs TRBV2 and TRBJ1-6, with D uncertain. The germline gives CDR1 SNHLY, CDR2 FYNNEI. With 2 bases removed from V and 13 bases from J, the gap between germline ends came to 18 bases. The CDR3 has 15 residues. This CDR3 is CASSETRGPPAPLHF. CDR3 bases: TGTGCCAGCAGTGAAACCCGGGGTCCACCGGCCCCCCTCCACTTT. The full variable domain, with the rest looked up from reference TRBV2 and TRBJ1-6, is EPEVTQTPSHQVTQMGQEVILRCVPISNHLYFYWYRQILGQKVEFLVSFYNNEISEKSEIFDDQFSVERPDGSNFTLKIRSTKLEDSAMYFCASSETRGPPAPLHFGNGTRLTVT.

The rearrangement joins TRBV27 to TRBJ2-7; D may be TRBD2 (5 bases). V was cut by 1 base and J by 8 bases, with 12 bases left in between. The CDR3 length is 13 residues. Germline V gene lookup returns CDR1 MNHEY and CDR2 SMNVEV (reference sequence). CDR3 loop: CASSLLPPGKQYF. The CDR3 DNA reads as TGTGCCAGCAGTTTATTGCCACCGGGGAAGCAGTACTTC.

The sample holds a few counts of this clone. V usage is TRBV19 and J usage is TRBJ2-7; D is ambiguous. The V end was cut by 2 bases, the J end by 7 bases, with 12 bases between. Germline V gene lookup returns CDR1 LNHDA and CDR2 SQIVND (reference sequence). This CDR3 is built from 13 residues. CDR3 amino acids: CASSIFPFREQYF. CDR3 coding DNA: TGTGCCAGTAGTATATTCCCCTTTCGGGAGCAGTACTTC.

J is TRBJ1-4 and V is TRBV13, with D unresolved. CDR3 size: 15 residues. Trimming left V 6 bases short and J 6 bases short, with 17 bases between. CDR1 is PRHDT, CDR2 FYEKMQ, per germline (reference sequence). In DNA, the CDR3 is TGTGCCAGCAGATCAGGCGGGAGCTCTTATGAAAAACTGTTTTTT. Its translation: CASRSGGSSYEKLFF.